Shown below are 8 T cell receptor beta chains from a single sample sequenced in a study of blood T cell repertoires in COVID-19. The repertoire was sequenced with immunoSEQ multiplex PCR; TCRdb's copy has only in-frame clones and lacks some. The sample includes about 150,000 clones, 70% to 90% of them seen just once. Sequenced material: peripheral blood. These receptors were taken from an elderly woman with COVID-19, enrolled during active disease.

The rearrangement joins TRBV14 to TRBJ2-1; D unresolved. The germline CDR1 and CDR2 sequences are SGHDN and FVKESK. The germline V and J ends were trimmed by 0 bases and 2 bases, with 8 bases remaining between them. The CDR3 is made up of 15 amino acids. As DNA, the CDR3 is TGTGCCAGCAGCCAAGATGCGCCCGCCTACAATGAGCAGTTCTTC. Translating it yields CASSQDAPAYNEQFF.

The rearrangement uses TRBV19 and TRBJ1-1; 7 bases line up with TRBD1. The J segment lost 5 bases and the V segment lost 3 bases, leaving 9 bases of the junction unmatched. The CDR3 totals 15 residues. Germline values: CDR1 LNHDA, CDR2 SQIVND (reference sequence). CDR3 nucleotides: TGTGCCAGTAGTATGCCCCCGCAGGGGGGAACTGAAGCTTTCTTT. Translated, it gives CASSMPPQGGTEAFF.

This clone was observed a single time. This chain links TRBV5-4 with TRBJ2-1, with 7 bases aligning to TRBD2. This CDR3 is built from 15 residues. V gave up 0 bases and J gave up 3 bases; unmatched junction bases: 3. Germline V gene data show CDR1 as SGHNT and CDR2 as YYREEE (reference sequence). DNA for the CDR3: TGTGCCAGCAGCTTGGGGGGGGGTGACTACAATGAGCAGTTCTTC. Encoded protein: CASSLGGGDYNEQFF.

This rearrangement joins TRBV18 to TRBJ2-3; 8 nucleotides line up with TRBD1. CDR3 length equals 15 residues. Per germline, CDR1 KGHSH and CDR2 LQKENI. Unmatched junction bases numbered 9, after V lost 4 bases and J lost 6 bases. CDR3 DNA: TGTGCCAGCTCACTAAGACAGGGGATGGTGGATACGCAGTATTTT. This codes for CASSLRQGMVDTQYF.

About this clone: The sample holds other DNA sequences that translate to the same CDR3. The chain recombines TRBV5-5 with TRBJ1-2; TRBD1 aligns across 8 bases. The CDR3 has 14 residues. Per germline, CDR1 SGHKS and CDR2 YYEKEE (reference sequence). V was clipped by 3 bases and J by 2 bases; unmatched bases: 3. In DNA, the CDR3 is TGTGCCAGCAGCTCCCGACAGGGGAACTATGGCTACACCTTC. It yields the protein CASSSRQGNYGYTF.

This chain connects TRBV5-1 to TRBJ2-1, with 8 bases identical to TRBD1. Germline loops: CDR1 SGHRS, CDR2 YFSETQ. Germline trimming cut 4 bases from V and 1 base from J; bases unmatched to any gene: 7. The CDR3 covers 16 residues. The CDR3 DNA is TGCGCCAGCAGCCCAGGCGGGACAGGATCCTACAATGAGCAGTTCTTC. Protein: CASSPGGTGSYNEQFF.

The chain employs TRBV7-3 and TRBJ2-1; tentative D call: TRBD2 (5 bases). Germline CDR1 and CDR2: SGHTA and FQGTGA. This CDR3 spans 16 amino acids. V was clipped by 0 bases and J by 9 bases, with 18 bases between them. The CDR3 nucleotides read TGTGCCAGCAGCTTAACGGGCCCTAGTTTGGCGGGTGAGCAGTTCTTC. Residues: CASSLTGPSLAGEQFF.

The chain employs TRBV5-4 and TRBJ1-3; TRBD1 might be the D (5 bases). Trimming took off 5 bases at V and 0 bases at J, with 15 bases between the two ends. Germline loops: CDR1 SGHNT, CDR2 YYREEE (reference sequence). The CDR3 contains 16 residues. CDR3 DNA sequence: TGTGCCAGCAGGACCCAAGGGGTAAACTCTGGAAACACCATATATTTT. The encoded protein is CASRTQGVNSGNTIYF.